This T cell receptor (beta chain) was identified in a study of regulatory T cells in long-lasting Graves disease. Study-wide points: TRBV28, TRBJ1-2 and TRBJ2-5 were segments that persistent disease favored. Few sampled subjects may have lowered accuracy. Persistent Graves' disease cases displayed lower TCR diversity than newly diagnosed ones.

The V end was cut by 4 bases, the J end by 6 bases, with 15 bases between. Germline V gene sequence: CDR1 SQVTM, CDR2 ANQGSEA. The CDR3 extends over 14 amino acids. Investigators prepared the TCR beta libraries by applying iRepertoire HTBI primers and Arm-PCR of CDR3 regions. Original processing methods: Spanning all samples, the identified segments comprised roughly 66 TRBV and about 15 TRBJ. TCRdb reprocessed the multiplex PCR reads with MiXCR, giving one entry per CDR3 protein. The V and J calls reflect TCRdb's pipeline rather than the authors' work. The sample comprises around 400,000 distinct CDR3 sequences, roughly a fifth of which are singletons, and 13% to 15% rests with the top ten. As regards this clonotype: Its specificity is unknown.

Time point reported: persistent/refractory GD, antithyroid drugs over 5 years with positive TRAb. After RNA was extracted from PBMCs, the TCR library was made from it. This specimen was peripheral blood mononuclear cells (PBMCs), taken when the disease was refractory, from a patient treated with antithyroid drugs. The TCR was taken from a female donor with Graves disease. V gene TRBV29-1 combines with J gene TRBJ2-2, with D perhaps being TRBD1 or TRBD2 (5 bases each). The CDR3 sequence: CSVGAREGPGELFF. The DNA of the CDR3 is TGCAGCGTTGGAGCGAGAGAGGGGCCCGGGGAGCTGTTTTTT.